Following are 32 T cell receptor beta chains from one sample sequenced in a study of T cell responses to AZD1222 COVID-19 vaccine. Libraries were prepared by immunoSEQ multiplex PCR; TCRdb keeps only in-frame clonotypes and omits some of them. Of approximately 81,000 clones in the sample, around 90% were seen once. The material sequenced was peripheral blood, taken on day 0 of MenACWY control vaccination. These receptors all come from an adult in good health.

The gene calls are TRBV19 and TRBJ2-1; 9 bases are a match to TRBD2. The CDR3 runs 15 residues. V gave up 2 bases and J gave up 9 bases; unmatched junction bases: 8. Germline CDR1 is LNHDA and CDR2 is SQIVND (reference sequence). The CDR3 DNA is TGTGCCAGTAGTATAAGTAGCGGGAGTGTTGGTGAGCAGTTCTTC. Translation gives CASSISSGSVGEQFF. Using reference TRBV19 and TRBJ2-1 for the parts outside the CDR3, the full variable domain is DGGITQSPKYLFRKEGQNVTLSCEQNLNHDAMYWYRQDPGQGLRLIYYSQIVNDFQKGDIAEGYSVSREKKESFPLTVTSAQKNPTAFYLCASSISSGSVGEQFFGPGTRLTVL.

The chain joins TRBV7-9 to TRBJ2-3, with D hard to call. Germline lookup yields CDR1 SEHNR and CDR2 FQNEAQ (reference sequence). The CDR3 length is 15 residues. V was shortened by 5 bases and J by 4 bases, with 16 bases between the two germline ends. The DNA of the CDR3 is TGTGCCAGCAGCCGAGGCCGGATCTTCGCAGATACGCAGTATTTT. Residues: CASSRGRIFADTQYF.

The rearrangement uses TRBV29-1 and TRBJ1-2; tentative D call: TRBD1 (6 bases). Trimming removed 6 bases from V and 13 bases from J, with 9 bases in between. Germline values: CDR1 SQVTM, CDR2 ANQGSEA. This CDR3 contains 8 residues. The DNA for the CDR3 is TGCAGCGTGACAGGATTCACCTTC. It translates to CSVTGFTF.

The gene calls are TRBV27 and TRBJ2-3, with a tentative D call TRBD2 (6 bases). The CDR3 extends over 14 amino acids. V was cut by 3 bases and J by 6 bases, with 13 bases left in between. Germline V gene data show CDR1 as MNHEY and CDR2 as SMNVEV (reference sequence). CDR3 nucleotides: TGTGCCAGCAGTTTTGCGGGAACGGAGGATACGCAGTATTTT. Encoded protein: CASSFAGTEDTQYF.

This clone was detected only once. This chain joins TRBV4-3 and TRBJ1-2; unclear D gene. The V end was cut by 4 bases, the J end by 5 bases, with 14 bases between. The length of the CDR3 is 14 residues. CDR1 LGHNA and CDR2 YSLEER come from the germline V gene. CDR3 coding DNA: TGCGCCAGCAGCCCCTCCGGGCCCGGTTATGGCTACACCTTC. Protein: CASSPSGPGYGYTF.

V and J are TRBV5-4 and TRBJ1-2; no reliable D call. The CDR3 consists of 11 residues. The germline CDR1 and CDR2 sequences are SGHNT and YYREEE (reference sequence). V lost 4 bases and J 7 bases, leaving 8 bases between the germline ends. The CDR3 spells CASSSGLGYTF. The CDR3 DNA is TGTGCCAGCAGCAGCGGCCTTGGCTACACCTTC.

This rearrangement joins TRBV15 to TRBJ1-5; no reliable D call. The germline CDR1 and CDR2 sequences are LNHNV and YYDKDF (reference sequence). This CDR3 has 14 amino acids. Between the trimmed V and J ends, which lost 5 bases and 5 bases, there was a span of 13 bases. CDR3 loop: CATSPRAGDQPQHF. As DNA, the CDR3 is TGTGCCACCAGCCCTCGAGCCGGGGATCAGCCCCAGCATTTT.

The chain carries TRBV4-3 and TRBJ1-3; 10 bases fit TRBD1. Trimming cost V 2 bases and J 0 bases; bases outside gene matches: 1. Germline V gene sequence: CDR1 LGHNA, CDR2 YSLEER. This CDR3 is 16 amino acids long. Here the CDR3 reads CASSQWTGGSGNTIYF. The CDR3 coding sequence is TGCGCCAGCAGCCAATGGACAGGGGGCTCTGGAAACACCATATATTTT.

The rearrangement links TRBV6-5 to TRBJ1-1, with D possibly matching TRBD1 (5 bases). V dropped 2 bases and J dropped 0 bases, with 10 bases sitting between them. CDR3 size: 15 residues. Germline CDR1 MNHEY, CDR2 SVGAGI. CDR3 DNA: TGTGCCAGCAGTTACGGGGGAGCATTGAACACTGAAGCTTTCTTT. This gives the protein CASSYGGALNTEAFF.

In DNA form, the CDR3 reads TGTGCCAGCAGCGGCAGGACCGGGACAGGGTCGTATGAGCAGTTCTTC. Amino acid sequence: CASSGRTGTGSYEQFF. The V gene is TRBV7-9, the J gene TRBJ2-1, with TRBD1 matching over 9 bases. Per germline, CDR1 SEHNR and CDR2 FQNEAQ (reference sequence). Trimming removed 5 bases from V and 8 bases from J; junction bases left unmatched: 13. The CDR3 runs 16 residues.

The chain carries TRBV28 and TRBJ2-1; 10 nucleotides match TRBD2. Germline V CDR1 and CDR2: MDHEN, SYDVKM. This CDR3 has 15 amino acids. J was trimmed by 3 bases and V by 6 bases; bases with no gene match: 5. The CDR3 DNA follows: TGTGCCAGCAGGGGGAGCGGGAGGGTCTACAATGAGCAGTTCTTC. Amino acid sequence: CASRGSGRVYNEQFF.

The V and J genes are TRBV5-8 and TRBJ2-5; D remains unclear. The CDR3 contains 14 residues. Trimming took 4 bases from V and 2 from J, leaving 12 bases between them. Looked up from germline, CDR1 is SGHTS and CDR2 is YDEGEE. CDR3 nucleotide sequence: TGTGCCAGCAGCCCCGGAAATGGACAAGAGACCCAGTACTTC. Translation gives CASSPGNGQETQYF.

The chain is built from TRBV4-3 and TRBJ1-5, with D possibly TRBD1 on 6 matching bases. With 0 bases removed from V and 4 bases from J, the gap between germline ends came to 16 bases. Germline V gene data show CDR1 as LGHNA and CDR2 as YSLEER. This CDR3 is 17 amino acids long. CDR3 nucleotides: TGCGCCAGCAGCCAAGACCGGGGGGCCGGTTCTAATCAGCCCCAGCATTTT. This encodes CASSQDRGAGSNQPQHF.

The V call is TRBV6-5, the J call TRBJ2-7, with unresolved D. The V end was cut by 6 bases, the J end by 1 base, with 13 bases between. The CDR3 covers 14 residues. The germline V gene encodes CDR1 MNHEY and CDR2 SVGAGI. CDR3 loop: CASRPTTSSYEQYF. The CDR3 DNA follows: TGTGCCAGCAGACCTACGACCAGTTCCTACGAGCAGTACTTC.

The chain employs TRBV27 and TRBJ1-1; possibly TRBD1 for D (5 bases). Looked up from germline, CDR1 is MNHEY and CDR2 is SMNVEV (reference sequence). V lost 7 bases to trimming and J lost 4 bases, with 16 bases between them. There are 14 residues in the CDR3. The CDR3 region is CASKVGPGGTEAFF. For the CDR3, the DNA is TGTGCCAGCAAGGTTGGACCTGGGGGCACTGAAGCTTTCTTT.

V is TRBV28 and J is TRBJ1-5; a weak D match, TRBD1 (6 bases). Germline V gene sequence: CDR1 MDHEN, CDR2 SYDVKM. V was cut by 7 bases and J by 0 bases, with 22 bases left in between. There are 18 residues in the CDR3. The CDR3 reads CASTQTSWTAYSNQPQHF. CDR3 coding DNA: TGTGCCAGCACCCAGACCTCCTGGACAGCTTATAGCAATCAGCCCCAGCATTTT.

This chain links TRBV19 with TRBJ2-2; 7 positions agree with TRBD1. The CDR3 has 15 amino acids. Germline CDR1 and CDR2: LNHDA and SQIVND (reference sequence). V was clipped by 6 bases and J by 4 bases; unmatched bases: 8. CDR3 bases: TGTGCCAGTAGGGAGAGAGGGGGCCTCACCGGGGAGCTGTTTTTT. Its protein is CASRERGGLTGELFF.

This chain links TRBV6-5 with TRBJ1-5, with TRBD1 identical over 8 bases. The length of the CDR3 is 15 residues. Germline assignment: CDR1 MNHEY and CDR2 SVGAGI. Unmatched junction bases numbered 8, after V lost 5 bases and J lost 5 bases. The CDR3 region has the DNA TGTGCCAGCAGTCGACAGGGGCGGGGGGATCAGCCCCAGCATTTT. Translation gives CASSRQGRGDQPQHF.

The V gene is TRBV30, the J gene TRBJ1-5, with 9 bases matching TRBD1. Germline CDR1 and CDR2: GTSNPN and SVGIG (reference sequence). Losses at the gene ends were 2 bases for V and 4 bases for J; bases not matched to a gene: 9. The CDR3 consists of 16 residues. The DNA of the CDR3 is TGTGCCTGGAGTTACCGGACAGGGGCGAGAAATCAGCCCCAGCATTTT. Amino acids: CAWSYRTGARNQPQHF. Based on the CDR3 plus reference TRBV30 and TRBJ1-5, the full variable domain is SQTIHQWPATLVQPVGSPLSLECTVEGTSNPNLYWYRQAAGRGLQLLFYSVGIGQISSEVPQNLSASRPQDRQFILSSKKLLLSDSGFYLCAWSYRTGARNQPQHFGDGTRLSIL.

V gene TRBV14 combines with J gene TRBJ1-5; the D is unclear. The CDR3 spans 13 residues. From germline, CDR1 is SGHDN and CDR2 FVKESK. With 6 bases removed from V and 1 base from J, the gap between germline ends came to 7 bases. The CDR3 coding sequence is TGTGCCAGCAGTCCAGACAGCAATCAGCCCCAGCATTTT. Its protein is CASSPDSNQPQHF.

The J gene is TRBJ1-2, the V gene TRBV5-6; D call uncertain. The CDR3 covers 15 residues. Germline CDR1 and CDR2: SGHDT and YYEEEE. Trimming took 6 bases from V and 3 from J, leaving 18 bases between them. The CDR3 region is CASIPAGSWYYGYTF. CDR3 DNA: TGTGCCAGCATCCCGGCCGGGTCGTGGTACTATGGCTACACCTTC.

This rearrangement joins TRBV6-6 to TRBJ1-3; no reliable D call. The CDR3 is 13 residues long. The germline gives CDR1 MNHNY, CDR2 SVGAGI (reference sequence). V was clipped by 4 bases and J by 2 bases, with 6 bases between them. DNA of the CDR3: TGTGCCAGCAGTTTAGGACCTGGAAACACCATATATTTT. The encoded protein is CASSLGPGNTIYF.

J is TRBJ1-3 and V is TRBV6-5, with D unresolved. Germline V gene sequence: CDR1 MNHEY, CDR2 SVGAGI. The CDR3 contains 13 residues. V lost 7 bases and J 4 bases, leaving 11 bases between the germline ends. This chain's CDR3 is CASTPSVGNTIYF. Here the CDR3 DNA reads TGTGCCAGCACCCCCTCGGTCGGAAACACCATATATTTT.

This chain connects TRBV28 to TRBJ1-1; D is undetermined. V shed 10 bases and J shed 3 bases, with 15 bases lying between them. Germline CDR1 is MDHEN and CDR2 is SYDVKM. The CDR3 covers 13 residues. The CDR3 nucleotides read TGTGCCACCTCGGCTCGTCGAGACACTGAAGCTTTCTTT. It specifies CATSARRDTEAFF.

The V gene is TRBV18, the J gene TRBJ1-2; D is perhaps TRBD1 (5 bases). V shed 0 bases and J shed 7 bases, with 9 bases lying between them. Germline V gene lookup returns CDR1 KGHSH and CDR2 LQKENI. The CDR3 extends over 13 amino acids. The CDR3 protein is CASSPPAGSGYTF. In nucleotides, the CDR3 is TGTGCCAGCTCACCACCGGCAGGGAGTGGCTACACCTTC.

This chain uses TRBV19 with TRBJ1-3, with a weak D call TRBD1 (5 bases). Germline lookup yields CDR1 LNHDA and CDR2 SQIVND (reference sequence). This CDR3 spans 16 amino acids. V was clipped by 4 bases and J by 0 bases, with 13 bases between them. The CDR3 loop reads CASSNPDSYSGNTIYF. The CDR3 DNA follows: TGTGCCAGTAGTAACCCCGACAGCTACTCTGGAAACACCATATATTTT.

The chain recombines TRBV6-5 with TRBJ2-7, with D possibly TRBD2 on 5 matching bases. Trimming stripped 0 bases from V and 7 bases from J, with 13 bases between. The CDR3 has 14 residues. Looked up from germline, CDR1 is MNHEY and CDR2 is SVGAGI. The CDR3 sequence is CASSYSMGWREQYF. CDR3 DNA sequence: TGTGCCAGCAGTTACTCGATGGGGTGGAGGGAGCAGTACTTC.

V and J are TRBV7-2 and TRBJ2-2; possible D gene TRBD2, 6 bases. V dropped 5 bases and J dropped 1 base, with 8 bases sitting between them. The CDR3 totals 14 residues. CDR1 is SGHTA, CDR2 FQGNSA, per germline. The CDR3 sequence: CASSPGLNTGELFF. For the CDR3, the DNA is TGTGCCAGCAGCCCGGGACTGAACACCGGGGAGCTGTTTTTT.

The V gene is TRBV21-1, the J gene TRBJ2-7; the table names TRBD2, a call not compared with the DNA. TRBV21-1 is termed a pseudogene. The CDR3 covers 16 residues. The CDR3: CASSPGSAGGPTEQYF. The DNA of the CDR3 is TGTGCCAGCAGCCCTGGTTCTGCGGGAGGGCCTACCGAGCAGTACTTC.

This chain joins TRBV28 and TRBJ1-2, with a possible D match to TRBD1 (6 bases). Germline assignment: CDR1 MDHEN and CDR2 SYDVKM. Trimming removed 5 bases from V and 1 base from J, with 8 bases in between. The CDR3 runs 13 residues. The CDR3: CASSLRGNYGYTF. As DNA, the CDR3 is TGTGCCAGCAGTCTCAGGGGTAACTATGGCTACACCTTC.

The gene calls are TRBV19 and TRBJ1-5; 7 positions match TRBD1. Germline CDR1 LNHDA, CDR2 SQIVND (reference sequence). This CDR3 has 15 residues. V lost 6 bases, J lost 0 bases, and 5 bases stayed unmatched. CDR3 nucleotides: TGTGCCAGTAGAGGGGGCGCAGTTAGCAATCAGCCCCAGCATTTT. It encodes CASRGGAVSNQPQHF.

The chain recombines TRBV28 with TRBJ1-2; tentative D call: TRBD1 (5 bases). V lost 7 bases and J lost 0, with 9 bases in between. Germline lookup yields CDR1 MDHEN and CDR2 SYDVKM. The CDR3 covers 13 residues. This chain's CDR3 is CASNQGANYGYTF. The DNA of the CDR3 is TGTGCCAGCAATCAGGGAGCTAACTATGGCTACACCTTC.